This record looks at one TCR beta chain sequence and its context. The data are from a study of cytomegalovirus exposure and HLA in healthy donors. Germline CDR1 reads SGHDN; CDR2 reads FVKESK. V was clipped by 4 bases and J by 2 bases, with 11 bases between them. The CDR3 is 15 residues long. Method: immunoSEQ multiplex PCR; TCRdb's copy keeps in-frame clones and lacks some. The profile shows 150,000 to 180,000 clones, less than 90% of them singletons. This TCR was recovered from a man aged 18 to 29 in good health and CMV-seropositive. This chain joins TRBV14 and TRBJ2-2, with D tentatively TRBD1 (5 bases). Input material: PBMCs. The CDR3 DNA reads TGTGCCAGCAGCCCCGTGACAGTTAACACCGGGGAGCTGTTTTTT. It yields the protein CASSPVTVNTGELFF.